This record covers a single T cell receptor beta chain. Trimming shortened V by 0 bases and J by 7 bases, and 12 bases separated the two germline ends. Germline CDR1 is ENHRY and CDR2 is SYGVKD. There are 15 residues in the CDR3. This entry belongs to a study of control samples from healthy donors and cancer patients. The table came from immunoSEQ multiplex PCR; TCRdb's copy has only in-frame clones and leaves some out. Of approximately 140,000 clones listed, roughly nine tenths are singletons. Sequencing input: blood. This clonotype originated in a man between 18 and 35 years old in good health. The chain links TRBV10-3 to TRBJ1-4, with D possibly being TRBD1 (5 bases). CDR3 protein: CAISESGAVSEKLFF. CDR3 sequence (DNA): TGTGCCATCAGTGAGTCAGGGGCAGTAAGTGAAAAACTGTTTTTT.